The next 9 T cell receptor beta chains were all read from a single sample in a study of blood T cell repertoires in COVID-19. The method was immunoSEQ multiplex PCR; TCRdb's version includes in-frame clones alone and lacks a portion of them. Here the sample spans roughly 80,000 clones, over 80% being singletons. The sequencing input was peripheral blood. The receptors stem from a human donor in a cohort sampled during active COVID-19.

J is TRBJ1-4 and V is TRBV5-5; no clear D. Trimming removed 0 bases at V and 6 bases at J, with 12 bases between. The V gene's germline CDR1 is SGHKS and CDR2 YYEKEE (reference sequence). The CDR3 consists of 15 residues. CDR3 sequence: CASSLDATSDEKLFF. The CDR3 nucleotides are TGTGCCAGCAGCTTGGATGCGACATCGGATGAAAAACTGTTTTTT.

The chain uses TRBV7-8 and TRBJ2-2; 8 bases map to TRBD2. With 6 bases clipped from V and 1 base from J, the junction kept 7 bases outside the gene matches. The CDR3 is made up of 16 amino acids. CDR1 and CDR2 from the germline V gene are SGHVS and FQNEAQ. As DNA, the CDR3 is TGTGCCAGCAGACGTGGGCTAGCGGGGAACACCGGGGAGCTGTTTTTT. Amino acids: CASRRGLAGNTGELFF.

The chain uses TRBV7-3 and TRBJ2-2, with 9 positions matching TRBD2. Germline lookup yields CDR1 SGHTA and CDR2 FQGTGA. Trimming removed 5 bases from V and 0 bases from J; junction bases left unmatched: 4. CDR3 length: 16 residues. CDR3 loop: CASSRGLAPNTGELFF. The CDR3 DNA reads TGTGCCAGCAGCCGAGGACTAGCGCCGAACACCGGGGAGCTGTTTTTT.

The chain links TRBV14 to TRBJ2-1; 9 nucleotides align to TRBD2. Per germline, CDR1 SGHDN and CDR2 FVKESK. The CDR3 runs to 17 residues. V dropped 3 bases and J dropped 4; count of bases not matched to a gene: 10. The CDR3 DNA sequence: TGTGCCAGCAGCCAGAACTTCCTAGCGGGGAGTTACAATGAGCAGTTCTTC. Translated, it gives CASSQNFLAGSYNEQFF.

The J gene is TRBJ1-3, the V gene TRBV7-8, with 7 bases fitting TRBD1. V lost 2 bases to trimming and J lost 0 bases; unmatched junction nucleotides: 10. Germline V gene lookup returns CDR1 SGHVS and CDR2 FQNEAQ. This CDR3 region has 18 residues. The CDR3 sequence is CASSLQALDRVSGNTIYF. The DNA for the CDR3 is TGTGCCAGCAGCTTACAGGCACTCGACAGGGTCTCTGGAAACACCATATATTTT. Drawing the rest from reference TRBV7-8 and TRBJ1-3, the complete variable domain is GAGVSQSPRYKVAKRGQDVALRCDPISGHVSLFWYQQALGQGPEFLTYFQNEAQLDKSGLPSDRFFAERPEGSVSTLKIQRTQQEDSAVYLCASSLQALDRVSGNTIYFGEGSWLTVV.

The chain recombines TRBV30 with TRBJ1-2, with D perhaps TRBD1 (6 bases). V shed 3 bases and J shed 8 bases, with 16 bases lying between them. CDR1 and CDR2 from the germline V gene are GTSNPN and SVGIG (reference sequence). The CDR3 loop spans 13 amino acids. The CDR3 here is CAWSPTRTEGYTF. The CDR3 DNA reads TGTGCCTGGAGCCCGACAAGGACAGAGGGCTACACCTTC.

The V gene is TRBV2, the J gene TRBJ2-2; D is possibly TRBD1 (5 bases). The CDR3 length is 13 residues. V lost 5 bases and J 4 bases, leaving 8 bases between the germline ends. In germline, CDR1 is SNHLY, CDR2 FYNNEI. CDR3 amino acids: CASSRQFTGELFF. As DNA, the CDR3 is TGTGCCAGCAGTAGACAGTTCACCGGGGAGCTGTTTTTT.

The J gene is TRBJ2-5, the V gene TRBV5-1; 10 nucleotides match TRBD1. This CDR3 comprises 15 residues. After removal of 4 bases from V and 2 bases from J, the junction contained 5 bases not matched to a gene. Germline V CDR1 and CDR2: SGHRS, YFSETQ. CDR3 amino acids: CASSPTGQGQETQYF. The DNA for the CDR3 is TGCGCCAGCAGCCCCACGGGACAGGGGCAAGAGACCCAGTACTTC.

The chain uses TRBV19 and TRBJ1-5; 7 bases agree with TRBD1. CDR3 length: 16 amino acids. Germline V gene lookup returns CDR1 LNHDA and CDR2 SQIVND (reference sequence). V shed 1 base and J 4 bases; nucleotides not matched to a gene: 7. CDR3 in DNA: TGTGCCAGTAGTATAGGGAGGCAGGGGGGTAATCAGCCCCAGCATTTT. It translates to CASSIGRQGGNQPQHF.